This T cell receptor beta chain came from a study of T-cell reconstitution after alpha-beta-depleted transplantation in children. Preparing the TCRbeta library involved the use of unique molecular identifiers. Via MiXCR, TCRdb re-called the PCR reads, giving one row per CDR3 protein. The data contain about 640,000 distinct CDR3 sequences, 13% of them singletons. The junction had 5 bases not matched to a gene; V was cut back by 2 bases and J by 2 bases. The CDR3 loop spans 15 amino acids. Germline loops: CDR1 SGHRS, CDR2 YFSETQ. The sample holds many counts of this clonotype. Its antigen is as yet unknown. General study results and limits: At around two months after transplant, the alpha-beta T cells were reportedly derived from several hundred expanded clones that came from non-depleted graft cells. A year post-transplant, T-cell counts and diversity derived mostly from newly produced T cells.

The clonotype originates from a male patient between 5 and 17 years old who had a stem cell transplant for acute myeloid leukemia, so the T cells may come from the graft donor. The sample here was PBMCs, mostly from graft donor cells, taken 360 days after TCRalphabeta/CD19-depleted stem cell transplant. This chain joins TRBV5-1 and TRBJ2-5; 8 positions agree with TRBD2. The CDR3 loop reads CASSLYSGEQETQYF. CDR3 nucleotides: TGCGCCAGCAGCTTATATAGCGGGGAACAAGAGACCCAGTACTTC.